What follows is one T cell receptor beta chain and its context. This sample was included in a study of blood T cells in healthy people across ages. The second PCR ran roughly 7 to 12 cycles with a sample-barcoded 5' primer and J-beta primers. Samples each returned at least 3 million CDR3-containing paired-end reads. One entry per CDR3 protein, called by TCRdb with MiXCR from the 5' RACE reads. This table has roughly 680,000 distinct CDR3 sequences, 45% to 60% appearing once. Germline V lookup: CDR1 DFQATT, CDR2 SNEGSKA (reference sequence). The CDR3 runs 14 residues. The sequencing sample was made of blood. The TCR was taken from an elderly woman in good health. This chain joins TRBV20-1 and TRBJ2-4; D is perhaps TRBD1 or TRBD2 (6 bases each). The DNA end is more similar to TRBJ2-5, so the J call may be wrong. The CDR3 DNA sequence: TGCAGTATCGCTTATGGGGGGCCACAAGAGACCCAGTACTTC. Its translation: CSIAYGGPQETQYF.